This T cell receptor beta chain was retrieved from a study of T cells in Graves' hyperthyroidism and ophthalmopathy. General study findings and limits: Ophthalmopathy prediction by the model preceded onset by a median roughly 6 months. Blood also showed most of the thyroid clonotypes that were expanded above 0.001.

The PBMCs were sourced from fresh peripheral blood (about 10 ml). This CDR3 contains 15 residues. Germline V gene data show CDR1 as SEHNR and CDR2 as FQNEAQ (reference sequence). The V end was cut by 1 base, the J end by 8 bases, with 14 bases between. TCR beta CDR3 regions were amplified from RNA. First-round RT-PCR with HTBI primers amplified the TCR CDR3 region. TCRdb independently ran MiXCR on the multiplex PCR reads; one entry per CDR3 protein. The sample contains around 760,000 distinct CDR3 sequences, over 35% of which appear only once. This clonotype has ten or more counts. Antigen specificity is unknown.

V usage is TRBV7-9 and J usage is TRBJ1-4; no clear D. This TCR was sampled from a woman in her 40s with Graves' hyperthyroidism. Sequencing was performed on blood. Written as DNA, the CDR3 is TGTGCCAGCAGCTTAGATCACAGCTGGGAGGAAAAACTGTTTTTT. It translates to CASSLDHSWEEKLFF.